These 2 T cell receptor beta chains share one sample of origin, sequenced in a study of identical twins. TCRdb used MiXCR to reprocess the 5' RACE reads, holding one entry per CDR3 protein. The sample lists some 630,000 distinct CDR3 sequences, about 7.6% occurring once. This same sample was also part of a study on yellow fever vaccine responses in identical twins.

The sample was PBMCs. These receptors all come from a woman between 18 and 29 years old in good health.

The chain couples TRBV6-2 or TRBV6-3 to TRBJ2-7, with 7 bases identical to TRBD2. V gave up 2 bases and J gave up 2 bases; unmatched junction bases: 6. This CDR3 is built from 15 residues. Germline assignment: CDR1 MNHEY and CDR2 SVGEGT. CDR3 DNA sequence: TGTGCCAGCAGTTACCCTCCCGGGGGGACCTACGAGCAGTACGTC. Its translation is CASSYPPGGTYEQYV.

This clonotype was seen a few times. The chain joins TRBV5-1 to TRBJ2-5; a possible D gene is TRBD1 (5 bases). The CDR3 has 14 amino acids. V lost 1 base, J lost 5 bases, and 12 bases lay in between. Germline values: CDR1 SGHRS, CDR2 YFSETQ. The CDR3 region has the DNA TGCGCCAGCAGCTTGCAGGGTGTGCAGGAGACCCAGTACTTC. Amino acid sequence: CASSLQGVQETQYF.